This TCR beta chain was identified in a study of persistence of HIV-infected CD4 T cells. Findings of the study overall: Bulk TCR data could not be restricted to HIV-1-infected CMV-responding cells.

Concerning this clone itself: Its antigen is not identified.

This was the immunoSEQ version 4 assay in survey mode. The protocol was immunoSEQ multiplex PCR, while the TCRdb copy is restricted to in-frame clones and leaves out a portion. The sample lists roughly 30,000 clones, roughly four fifths occurring once. Stimulation used around 10 ug/mL lysate from CMV-infected fibroblasts. Memory cells lacking CD40L and CD69 with high CD45RO were sorted. These HIV-1-infected adults initiated suppressive ART in chronic infection. Looked up from germline, CDR1 is KGHDR and CDR2 is SFDVKD. CDR3 length: 13 amino acids. The V end lost 3 bases, the J end lost 3 bases, and 8 bases lay between the germline ends.

This chain links TRBV24-1 with TRBJ2-7, with no clear D. The sequence came from an adult man with HIV who was CMV-seropositive. The specimen was CD4+ T cells sorted from PBMCs after approximately 19-hour stimulation, collected from a patient who received antiretroviral therapy. This chain's CDR3 is CATSDTNGYEQYF. The CDR3 nucleotides read TGTGCCACCAGTGATACCAACGGCTACGAGCAGTACTTC.